A selection of T cell receptor beta chains follows, all from one sample in a study of graft-versus-host responses after intestinal transplantation. These receptors are not linked to any known antigen. Sequencing used immunoSEQ multiplex PCR; TCRdb keeps in-frame clones, though not all of them. Among over 80,000 clones listed, roughly 91% were seen once. This material consisted of unstimulated CD4+ T cells sorted from spleen or lymph node cells, taken before transplant. The receptors were sampled from a human donor who was the organ donor for an intestinal transplant. Each CDR3 is given with its conserved first and last residue. The D gene is left open where the match is weak. The size of a clone is reported for some rows only, either as once, few or many, or as a class for expanded clones.

v_gene	j_gene	abundance	d_gene	CDR3aa	CDR3nt
TRBV10-3	TRBJ1-2	few	NA	CAISEGQGNYGYTF	TGTGCCATCAGTGAGGGACAAGGAAACTATGGCTACACCTTC
TRBV9	TRBJ1-6	NA	TRBD1	CASRYMDRIQQPLHF	TGTGCCAGCAGGTATATGGACAGGATCCAGCAACCCCTCCACTTT
TRBV18	TRBJ2-3	NA	TRBD2	CASSRTSGGKGADTQYF	TGTGCCAGCTCCCGTACTAGCGGGGGCAAAGGTGCAGATACGCAGTATTTT
TRBV6-5	TRBJ1-3	NA	NA	CASSYSRSHSGNTIYF	TGTGCCAGCAGTTACTCGAGGAGTCACTCTGGAAACACCATATATTTT
TRBV7-9	TRBJ2-2	NA	NA	CASSHLRGAMNTGELFF	TGTGCCAGCAGCCATCTCAGGGGAGCGATGAACACCGGGGAGCTGTTTTTT
TRBV19	TRBJ2-2	NA	TRBD1	CASSRTGVGELFF	TGTGCCAGTAGTAGAACAGGGGTCGGGGAGCTGTTTTTT
TRBV19	TRBJ1-5	NA	NA	CASSIATGNSQPQHF	TGTGCCAGTAGTATAGCTACAGGGAATTCTCAGCCCCAGCATTTT
TRBV11-2	TRBJ2-1	NA	NA	CASSFLTRSHEQFF	TGTGCCAGCAGCTTCCTCACTAGATCCCATGAGCAGTTCTTC
TRBV7-6	TRBJ2-2	NA	NA	CASSPSIVNTGELFF	TGTGCCAGCAGCCCGAGTATCGTGAACACCGGGGAGCTGTTTTTT
TRBV6-1	TRBJ1-3	NA	NA	CASRDQGTSRNTIYF	TGTGCCAGCAGAGATCAAGGGACATCCCGAAACACCATATATTTT
TRBV15	TRBJ2-5	NA	NA	CATSKGRGETQYF	TGTGCCACCAGCAAGGGCCGGGGAGAGACCCAGTACTTC
TRBV6-5	TRBJ1-5	once	NA	CASSRQRGSNQPQHF	TGTGCCAGCAGCCGCCAACGAGGTAGCAATCAGCCCCAGCATTTT
TRBV7-3	TRBJ2-5	NA	TRBD2	CASSLGTSGGETQYF	TGTGCCAGCAGCTTAGGGACTAGCGGGGGGGAGACCCAGTACTTC
TRBV5-1	TRBJ1-1	NA	NA	CASSFRGESEAFF	TGCGCCAGCAGCTTTCGGGGGGAATCTGAAGCTTTCTTT
TRBV5-6	TRBJ1-4	NA	TRBD1	CASGQGGEKLFF	TGTGCCAGCGGACAGGGAGGTGAAAAACTGTTTTTT
TRBV4-1	TRBJ2-1	NA	TRBD1	CASSQDWDRVVYNEQFF	TGCGCCAGCAGCCAAGATTGGGACAGGGTTGTCTACAATGAGCAGTTCTTC
TRBV19	TRBJ1-1	NA	TRBD1	CASSKYGTAATEAFF	TGTGCCAGTAGTAAATACGGGACAGCGGCCACTGAAGCTTTCTTT
TRBV5-1	TRBJ1-1	NA	NA	CASSANTANTEAFF	TGCGCCAGCAGCGCCAATACAGCCAACACTGAAGCTTTCTTT
TRBV7-9	TRBJ1-4	NA	NA	CASSLNPTGSNEKLFF	TGTGCCAGCAGCTTAAATCCGACAGGTTCTAATGAAAAACTGTTTTTT
TRBV4-1	TRBJ1-5	NA	NA	CASSQGSGDTLSNQPQHF	TGCGCCAGCAGCCAAGGTAGTGGGGACACCCTTAGCAATCAGCCCCAGCATTTT
TRBV4-2	TRBJ2-3	NA	TRBD2	CASSQIAGTPDTQYF	TGTGCCAGCAGCCAGATAGCGGGGACCCCCGATACGCAGTATTTT
TRBV27	TRBJ2-3	NA	NA	CASSPANRVSSTDTQYF	TGTGCCAGCAGTCCAGCCAACAGGGTCTCTAGCACAGATACGCAGTATTTT
TRBV7-9	TRBJ1-3	NA	NA	CASNAPIRSGNTIYF	TGTGCCAGCAACGCGCCTATCCGCTCTGGAAACACCATATATTTT
TRBV19	TRBJ1-1	NA	NA	CASSAPLGRTEAFF	TGTGCCAGTAGTGCCCCTCTGGGGAGGACTGAAGCTTTCTTT
TRBV19	TRBJ2-5	NA	TRBD2	CASSIRGLEVDSQYF	TGTGCCAGTAGTATTAGAGGACTAGAAGTTGATTCTCAGTACTTC
TRBV19	TRBJ1-5	NA	NA	CASSIKGVTGGLSNQPQHF	TGTGCCAGTAGTATAAAAGGAGTGACGGGGGGACTTAGCAATCAGCCCCAGCATTTT
TRBV11-2	TRBJ1-1	NA	NA	CASSLERNTEAFF	TGTGCCAGCAGCTTAGAGAGGAACACTGAAGCTTTCTTT
TRBV19	TRBJ2-5	NA	NA	CASSILGAQETQYF	TGTGCCAGTAGTATATTGGGAGCCCAAGAGACCCAGTACTTC
TRBV12-5	TRBJ1-1	NA	TRBD1	CASGEGDRLGQNEAFF	TGTGCTAGTGGTGAGGGGGACCGGCTGGGACAGAATGAAGCTTTCTTT
TRBV19	TRBJ1-5	NA	NA	CASSIERVRTTGQPQHF	TGTGCCAGTAGTATAGAGAGGGTCAGGACTACGGGTCAGCCCCAGCATTTT
TRBV7-2	TRBJ2-3	NA	TRBD2	CASRVSGGATDTQYF	TGTGCCAGCAGAGTGAGCGGGGGGGCTACAGATACGCAGTATTTT
TRBV19	TRBJ2-2	NA	NA	CASQWRSTGELFF	TGTGCCAGTCAGTGGAGATCCACCGGGGAGCTGTTTTTT
TRBV2	TRBJ2-3	once	TRBD2	CASSRAGVADTQYF	TGTGCCAGCAGTCGAGCGGGGGTCGCAGATACGCAGTATTTT
TRBV7-3	TRBJ2-2	once	NA	CASSEGAPRGELFF	TGTGCCAGCAGTGAAGGGGCCCCCAGGGGGGAGCTGTTTTTT
TRBV5-1	TRBJ2-6	NA	NA	CASSFPNYSGANVLTF	TGCGCCAGCAGCTTCCCTAACTACTCTGGGGCCAACGTCCTGACTTTC
TRBV27	TRBJ2-1	NA	TRBD1	CASSPRSLRDRPDNEQFF	TGTGCCAGCAGTCCCAGATCCCTCCGGGACAGACCCGACAATGAGCAGTTCTTC
TRBV7-9	TRBJ2-7	NA	NA	CAGTRGGVGGYEQYF	TGTGCTGGGACCAGAGGAGGGGTCGGCGGTTACGAGCAGTACTTC
TRBV5-3	TRBJ2-3	NA	TRBD2	CAPPGLAGGKAQYF	TGTGCCCCCCCTGGGCTAGCGGGGGGGAAGGCGCAGTATTTT